This TCR beta chain was sequenced in a study of immune evolution from preneoplasia to lung adenocarcinoma. This clone was observed once. As yet, its antigen is unknown. The assay was immunoSEQ multiplex PCR, and TCRdb's table has in-frame clones only and misses some. The repertoire consists of approximately 4,000 clones, with roughly 76% occurring once and the leading ten covering approximately 5.9%. Between the mid-2010s and the late 2010s, patients underwent resection in Japan or China. Study findings and constraints: Clonality was highest in normal lung, lower in later-stage lesions apparently.

Germline assignment: CDR1 SEHNR and CDR2 FQNEAQ (reference sequence). Trimming cost V 4 bases and J 1 base; bases outside gene matches: 6. The CDR3 consists of 16 residues. The source is a person aged 70 to 85 with lung adenocarcinoma. The sample was FFPE adjacent normal lung tissue. The J gene is TRBJ1-4, the V gene TRBV7-9, with TRBD1 identical over 7 bases. CDR3 sequence reads: CASSYTGAGTNEKLFF. CDR3 DNA sequence: TGTGCCAGCAGCTATACAGGGGCTGGAACTAATGAAAAACTGTTTTTT.